This entry lists 21 T cell receptor beta chains sequenced from one sample in a study of T cells in Graves' hyperthyroidism and ophthalmopathy. Using RNA transcripts as the source, TCR beta CDR3 regions were amplified. HTBI primers were the set used in a first-round RT-PCR of the TCR CDR3. TCRdb redid the calling of the multiplex PCR reads with MiXCR, one entry per CDR3 protein. The sample yields around 600,000 distinct CDR3 sequences, around 13% seen once. The sequenced sample consisted of blood. All receptors derive from a woman aged 45-65 years with Graves' ophthalmopathy.

The sample holds many counts of this clonotype. This chain links TRBV18 with TRBJ1-5, with D tentatively TRBD1 (5 bases). This CDR3 has 14 amino acids. Trimming took off 3 bases at V and 10 bases at J, with 16 bases between the two ends. Germline values: CDR1 KGHSH, CDR2 LQKENI. This CDR3 reads CASSPQDRDAPQHF. CDR3 in DNA: TGTGCCAGCTCACCCCAGGATAGGGACGCACCCCAGCATTTT.

V usage is TRBV6-2 or TRBV6-3 and J usage is TRBJ2-5; 11 nucleotides match TRBD2. J lost 5 bases, V lost 5 bases, and 10 bases had no gene match. This CDR3 region has 16 residues. Germline V gives CDR1 MNHEY, CDR2 SVGEGT. The CDR3 reads CASSVSSGRRGETQYF. Written as DNA, the CDR3 is TGTGCCAGCAGTGTGTCTAGCGGGAGGAGGGGGGAGACCCAGTACTTC.

A remark on this clonotype: This sequence may be a read error, since a much larger clone differs from it by one base. The chain couples TRBV11-2 to TRBJ2-5; weak D call: TRBD2 (7 bases). This CDR3 region has 14 residues. Germline V gene data show CDR1 as SGHAT and CDR2 as FQNNGV. CDR3 DNA sequence: TGTGCCAGCAGGTTTGGGGGGGCGCAAGAGGCCCAGTACTTC. Amino acids: CASRFGGAQEAQYF.

This chain uses TRBV19 with TRBJ2-7; 9 bases are shared with TRBD2. Germline-derived CDR1 and CDR2 are LNHDA and SQIVND (reference sequence). With 5 bases clipped from V and 2 bases from J, the junction kept 10 bases outside the gene matches. This CDR3 is built from 16 residues. The CDR3 nucleotides read TGTGCCAGTAGTTATCCTGGGCTAGCGGGAACCTACGAGCAGTACTTC. Translation gives CASSYPGLAGTYEQYF.

The chain has TRBV19 and TRBJ1-2; unclear D gene. V lost 6 bases and J 0 bases, leaving 11 bases between the germline ends. The CDR3 extends over 14 amino acids. Germline CDR1 reads LNHDA; CDR2 reads SQIVND (reference sequence). CDR3 sequence: CASRISRSNYGYTF. In nucleotides, the CDR3 is TGTGCCAGTAGAATATCCCGATCTAACTATGGCTACACCTTC.

This clonotype was counted at least ten times. This chain uses TRBV3-1 with TRBJ1-6; tentative D call: TRBD1 (6 bases). The CDR3 is 18 amino acids. With 4 bases removed from V and 2 bases from J, the gap between germline ends came to 18 bases. Germline CDR1 is LGHDT and CDR2 is YNNKEL (reference sequence). CDR3 protein: CASSPSRDMMTYNSPLHF. The CDR3 region has the DNA TGTGCCAGCAGCCCGTCCCGGGACATGATGACCTATAATTCACCCCTCCACTTT.

This clonotype was seen only a few times. The chain uses TRBV6-6 and TRBJ2-2; possible D gene TRBD2, 5 bases. The CDR3 is 15 residues long. Trimming shortened V by 2 bases and J by 2 bases, and 9 bases separated the two germline ends. CDR1 MNHNY and CDR2 SVGAGI come from the germline V gene (reference sequence). DNA for the CDR3: TGTGCCAGCAGTTACAATAGCGTAAACACCGGGGAGCTGTTTTTT. Protein product: CASSYNSVNTGELFF.

J is TRBJ1-2 and V is TRBV6-2 or TRBV6-3; weak D call: TRBD1 (6 bases). This CDR3 region has 15 residues. From germline, CDR1 is MNHEY and CDR2 SVGEGT. Trimming took 2 bases from V and 4 from J, leaving 14 bases between them. The DNA for the CDR3 is TGTGCCAGCAGTTACGTTGTGGGGGGGCCCTATGGCTACACCTTC. This gives the protein CASSYVVGGPYGYTF.

This clonotype was recorded many times. This chain joins TRBV27 and TRBJ2-1, with D perhaps TRBD1 (6 bases). CDR3 length equals 12 residues. Germline CDR1 MNHEY, CDR2 SMNVEV (reference sequence). V shed 2 bases and J shed 10 bases, with 9 bases lying between them. CDR3 in amino acids: CASSLITGEQFF. CDR3 nucleotides: TGTGCCAGCAGTTTAATAACAGGGGAGCAGTTCTTC.

This clonotype has ten or more counts. The J gene is TRBJ2-3, the V gene TRBV7-2; 9 bases align to TRBD1. The germline gives CDR1 SGHTA, CDR2 FQGNSA. V trimming: 2 bases; J trimming: 4 bases; junction bases outside the gene matches: 4. The CDR3 is 15 amino acids. CDR3 sequence: CASSLSGQGPDTQYF. CDR3 bases: TGTGCCAGCAGCTTATCGGGACAGGGACCAGATACGCAGTATTTT. The whole variable domain, filled in from reference TRBV7-2 and TRBJ2-3, reads GAGVSQSPSNKVTEKGKDVELRCDPISGHTALYWYRQSLGQGLEFLIYFQGNSAPDKSGLPSDRFSAERTGGSVSTLTIQRTQQEDSAVYLCASSLSGQGPDTQYFGPGTRLTVL.

The chain is built from TRBV7-2 and TRBJ1-3, with 10 bases identical to TRBD1. CDR1 SGHTA and CDR2 FQGNSA come from the germline V gene. With 0 bases clipped from V and 0 bases from J, the junction kept 5 bases outside the gene matches. This CDR3 is 18 amino acids long. The CDR3: CASSLAGQGSSSGNTIYF. CDR3 nucleotide sequence: TGTGCCAGCAGCTTAGCGGGACAGGGGTCTTCCTCTGGAAACACCATATATTTT.

The CDR3 DNA reads as TGTGCCAGCAGTCTGACGGACCGATACACCGGGGAGCTGTTTTTT. Amino acids: CASSLTDRYTGELFF. The gene calls are TRBV6-1 and TRBJ2-2; no clear D gene. Germline V lookup: CDR1 MNHNS, CDR2 SASEGT. This CDR3 comprises 15 residues. V lost 5 bases, J lost 3 bases, and 13 bases lay in between.

Ten or more counts support this clonotype. This chain uses TRBV28 with TRBJ2-7, with 9 bases identical to TRBD1. CDR3 size: 11 residues. J gave up 13 bases and V 5 bases, and 6 bases lay outside the gene matches. CDR1 and CDR2 (germline): MDHEN, SYDVKM. CDR3 nucleotide sequence: TGTGCCAGCAGTAGAGCGGGACAGGGCTACTTC. Translated, it gives CASSRAGQGYF.

Many counts were recorded for this clonotype. CDR3 bases: TGTGCCAGCAGTCAGGGAACCTACCAAGAGACCCAGTACTTC. Translating gives CASSQGTYQETQYF. The chain couples TRBV2 to TRBJ2-5, with D possibly being TRBD1 (5 bases). V lost 5 bases to trimming and J lost 0 bases, with 10 bases between them. In germline, CDR1 is SNHLY, CDR2 FYNNEI. The CDR3 is made up of 14 amino acids.

This clonotype has a count of ten or more. This sequence joins TRBV7-9 and TRBJ2-7; D perhaps matches TRBD1 (5 bases). V lost 1 base to trimming and J lost 1 base, with 17 bases between them. Germline V gene sequence: CDR1 SEHNR, CDR2 FQNEAQ (reference sequence). The CDR3 spans 17 residues. Here the CDR3 DNA reads TGTGCCAGCAGCTTAGTTGGCGGCGTCAGGGATTCCTACGAGCAGTACTTC. This codes for CASSLVGGVRDSYEQYF.

This chain links TRBV7-9 with TRBJ2-2, with 8 positions matching TRBD1. V trimming: 4 bases; J trimming: 3 bases; junction bases outside the gene matches: 7. The CDR3 extends over 16 amino acids. CDR1 and CDR2 from the germline V gene are SEHNR and FQNEAQ (reference sequence). CDR3 residues: CASSSTGAIYTGELFF. The CDR3 bases are TGTGCCAGCAGCTCGACAGGGGCCATATACACCGGGGAGCTGTTTTTT.

This clonotype was counted ten times or more. This sequence joins TRBV29-1 and TRBJ2-7, with 14 bases matching TRBD2. Germline CDR1 SQVTM, CDR2 ANQGSEA. CDR3 length: 14 residues. Trimming took 7 bases from V and 9 from J; bases not matched to a gene: 11. CDR3 amino acids: CSAGTSGRDGGQYF. CDR3 sequence (DNA): TGCAGCGCTGGGACTAGCGGGAGAGATGGGGGGCAGTACTTC.

There are many counts of this clonotype. The rearrangement joins TRBV24-1 to TRBJ2-2; TRBD1 might be the D (6 bases). V was trimmed by 3 bases and J by 2 bases, leaving 12 bases between them. Germline CDR1 reads KGHDR; CDR2 reads SFDVKD. The CDR3 length is 16 residues. The chain's CDR3 is CATSDTGQKNTGELFF. The DNA of the CDR3 is TGTGCCACCAGTGATACTGGACAGAAAAACACCGGGGAGCTGTTTTTT.

This clonotype was seen only a few times. The chain uses TRBV19 and TRBJ2-2; 7 positions match TRBD2. V dropped 8 bases and J dropped 1; count of bases not matched to a gene: 13. The CDR3 loop spans 17 amino acids. Per the germline V gene, CDR1 is LNHDA and CDR2 is SQIVND (reference sequence). The CDR3 region has the DNA TGTGCCAGTTTACAAACCGGGCTAGCGGAGAACACCGGGGAGCTGTTTTTT. Its protein is CASLQTGLAENTGELFF. Using reference TRBV19 and TRBJ2-2 for the parts outside the CDR3, the full variable domain is DGGITQSPKYLFRKEGQNVTLSCEQNLNHDAMYWYRQDPGQGLRLIYYSQIVNDFQKGDIAEGYSVSREKKESFPLTVTSAQKNPTAFYLCASLQTGLAENTGELFFGEGSRLTVL.

This clonotype appeared a few times. The CDR3: CASSQRWGREAYNEQFF. Here the CDR3 DNA reads TGCGCCAGCAGCCAACGGTGGGGGCGGGAGGCTTACAATGAGCAGTTCTTC. The gene calls are TRBV4-1 and TRBJ2-1, with 8 bases identical to TRBD2. Trimming removed 2 bases from V and 4 bases from J; junction bases left unmatched: 10. Germline V CDR1 and CDR2: MGHRA, YSYEKL. This CDR3 comprises 17 residues.

About this clonotype itself: A read error may explain this, as a much larger clone is one base away. V gene TRBV18 combines with J gene TRBJ1-1; perhaps TRBD1 as D (5 bases). Germline CDR1 is KGHSH and CDR2 is LQKENI. The CDR3 contains 16 residues. With 3 bases removed from V and 1 base from J, the gap between germline ends came to 15 bases. DNA for the CDR3: TGTGCCAGCTCACCCCAAATGAGGGGAGCGAACACTGAAGCTTTCTTT. Its translation is CASSPQMRGANTEAFF.